Each of the 6 T cell receptor beta chains below was sequenced from the same sample in a study of T cell responses to AZD1222 COVID-19 vaccine. Some clones are missing from TCRdb's copy, which holds only in-frame ones; the method was immunoSEQ multiplex PCR. The sample comprises around 100,000 clones, approximately 90% of which are singletons, and about 1.8% rests with the top ten. Sequenced here: peripheral blood, sampled on day 0 of AZD1222 vaccination. The receptors derive from an adult in good health.

The chain carries TRBV12-3 or TRBV12-4 and TRBJ1-1; TRBD1 agrees at 7 bases. With V trimmed by 3 bases and J by 7 bases, 5 bases remained unmatched. CDR3 length equals 13 residues. The CDR3 reads CASSFSRDSEAFF. CDR3 in DNA: TGTGCCAGCAGTTTTAGTCGGGACAGTGAAGCTTTCTTT.

This rearrangement joins TRBV13 to TRBJ2-3, with 9 bases matching TRBD2. Germline V gene data show CDR1 as PRHDT and CDR2 as FYEKMQ (reference sequence). Trimming took 6 bases from V and 2 from J; bases not matched to a gene: 3. The CDR3 covers 14 residues. The CDR3 coding sequence is TGTGCCAGCAGGCGGGAGGGGGACACAGATACGCAGTATTTT. Encoded protein: CASRREGDTDTQYF.

This chain's CDR3 is CASSQTGDRYGYTF. The DNA for the CDR3 is TGTGCCAGCAGTCAAACAGGGGATCGCTATGGCTACACCTTC. This chain connects TRBV28 to TRBJ1-2; 7 positions agree with TRBD1. The germline CDR1 and CDR2 sequences are MDHEN and SYDVKM. This CDR3 is built from 14 residues. With 5 bases clipped from V and 4 bases from J, the junction kept 7 bases outside the gene matches.

The V call is TRBV28, the J call TRBJ2-7; D uncertain. Trimming took 2 bases from V and 3 from J, leaving 5 bases between them. Per the germline V gene, CDR1 is MDHEN and CDR2 is SYDVKM. This CDR3 has 12 residues. CDR3: CASSLTDYEQYF. The CDR3 DNA reads as TGTGCCAGCAGTTTAACGGACTACGAGCAGTACTTC.

This clone turned up a few times. The chain carries TRBV10-3 and TRBJ2-6; 7 bases are shared with TRBD1. The CDR3 runs to 16 residues. V lost 5 bases, J lost 2 bases, and 6 bases stayed unmatched. CDR1 is ENHRY and CDR2 is SYGVKD in the germline V gene. In nucleotides, the CDR3 is TGTGCCATCAGTCCGGGACAGCTTGCTGGGGCCAACGTCCTGACTTTC. Translating gives CAISPGQLAGANVLTF.

The chain employs TRBV30 and TRBJ1-1; tentative D call: TRBD1 (5 bases). CDR1 is GTSNPN and CDR2 is SVGIG in the germline V gene (reference sequence). The CDR3 is 16 amino acids. The V end lost 0 bases, the J end lost 2 bases, and 16 bases lay between the germline ends. The CDR3 DNA is TGTGCCTGGAGTGTCGGACTTTCCGGACACAACACTGAAGCTTTCTTT. This encodes CAWSVGLSGHNTEAFF.